This T cell receptor beta chain is from a study of blood T cell repertoires in COVID-19. Background on the study: The analysed material was cDNA or gDNA that came from T cells, B-cell-depleted T cells, or PBMCs.

Original analysis: Nucleated cell counts were estimated from reference gene primer amplification. The method was immunoSEQ multiplex PCR; TCRdb's version includes in-frame clones alone and lacks a portion of them. From that table come the V and J calls and clone size; the DNA was used to work out D and trimming. The profile shows roughly 100,000 clones, approximately 83% of them singletons. The V gene end was trimmed by 4 bases and the J gene end by 9 bases; junction bases not matched to a gene: 8. The CDR3 runs 15 residues. CDR1 and CDR2 (germline): SGHVS, FQNEAQ. The source of this sequence is a woman at least 80 years old with active or convalescent COVID-19. The V gene is TRBV7-8, the J gene TRBJ2-1; 11 positions match TRBD2. Sequencing used peripheral blood. In DNA, the CDR3 is TGTGCCAGCAGCTCCCTGACTAGCGGGATAGGTGAGCAGTTCTTC. It specifies CASSSLTSGIGEQFF.